This T cell receptor (beta chain) was sequenced for a study of regulatory T cells in long-lasting Graves disease. The ends lost 2 bases at V and 6 bases at J; junction bases unmatched: 8. CDR3 length: 15 residues. This sample's time point: persistent/refractory GD, antithyroid drugs over 5 years with positive TRAb. Making the TCR library involved RNA that had been extracted from PBMCs. Through Arm-PCR of CDR3 regions and iRepertoire HTBI primers, TCR beta libraries were built. TCRdb called the multiplex PCR reads again in MiXCR, with one record for every CDR3 protein. The sample lists approximately 690,000 distinct CDR3 sequences, about 30% occurring once.

This specimen was peripheral blood mononuclear cells (PBMCs), taken when the disease was refractory, from a patient treated with antithyroid drugs. The V gene is TRBV12-3 or TRBV12-4, the J gene TRBJ1-1; 8 positions match TRBD1. The receptor's source is a female donor with Graves disease. The CDR3 protein is CASSLPDPGGSEAFF. The CDR3 nucleotides are TGTGCCAGCAGTTTACCAGATCCAGGGGGCTCTGAAGCTTTCTTT.